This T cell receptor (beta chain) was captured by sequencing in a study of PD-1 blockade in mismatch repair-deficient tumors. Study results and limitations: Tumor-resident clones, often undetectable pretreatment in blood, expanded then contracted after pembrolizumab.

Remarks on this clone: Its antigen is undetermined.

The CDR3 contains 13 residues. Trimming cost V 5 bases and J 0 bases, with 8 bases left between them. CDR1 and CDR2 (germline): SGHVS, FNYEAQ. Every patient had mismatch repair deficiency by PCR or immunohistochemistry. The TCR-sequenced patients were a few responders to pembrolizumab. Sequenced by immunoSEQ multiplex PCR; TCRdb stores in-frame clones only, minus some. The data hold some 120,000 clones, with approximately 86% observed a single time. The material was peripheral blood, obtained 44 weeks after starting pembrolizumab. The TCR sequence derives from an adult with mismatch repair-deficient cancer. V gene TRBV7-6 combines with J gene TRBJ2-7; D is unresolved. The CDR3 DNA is TGTGCCAGCAGCCAACAAAACTCCTACGAGCAGTACTTC. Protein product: CASSQQNSYEQYF.